This T cell receptor beta chain was identified during a study of identical twins. TCRdb passed the 5' RACE reads through MiXCR, listing each CDR3 protein once. The data hold 220,000 or so distinct CDR3 sequences, with roughly 7% observed a single time. This clonotype has ten or more counts. The sample was also linked to a second study, of yellow fever vaccine responses in identical twins.

Sequencing was done on a sample of memory (CD45RO+) T cells sorted from blood. This receptor was obtained from a woman between 18 and 29 years old in good health.

CDR3 protein: CASSRGGTEAFF. The CDR3 nucleotides are TGTGCCAGCAGCCGAGGAGGTACTGAAGCTTTCTTT. V is TRBV7-9 and J is TRBJ1-1; D not certain. The CDR3 runs 12 residues. Germline V CDR1 and CDR2: SEHNR, FQNEAQ (reference sequence). V was trimmed by 5 bases and J by 5 bases, leaving 9 bases between them.